This T cell receptor beta chain was sequenced for a study of HIV-infected patients and healthy controls. V gave up 6 bases and J gave up 0 bases; unmatched junction bases: 6. The CDR3 loop spans 15 amino acids. Germline V gene data show CDR1 as SEHNR and CDR2 as FQNEAQ (reference sequence). One entry per CDR3 protein results from TCRdb running MiXCR on the 5' RACE reads. The table shows 15,000 to 20,000 distinct CDR3 sequences, with about a sixth occurring only once. This clonotype appeared many times. The sample consisted of CD8+ T cells from blood. The chain employs TRBV7-9 and TRBJ2-3; 7 nucleotides line up with TRBD1. The sequence came from a human donor in good health. Here the CDR3 reads CASRNRGSSTDTQYF. The CDR3 bases are TGTGCCAGCAGGAACAGGGGCTCTAGCACAGATACGCAGTATTTT.